This T cell receptor (beta chain) was sequenced in a study of T cell repertoires in cytomegalovirus infection. Study at large: Indications of both CMV infection and matching HLA type were provided by public TCR beta signatures.

This CDR3 has 14 amino acids. V lost 0 bases and J 2 bases, leaving 7 bases between the germline ends. The V gene's germline CDR1 is LNHDA and CDR2 SQIVND (reference sequence). MiXCR, applied by TCRdb to the reads, yields one record per CDR3 protein. This table has fewer than 1,000,000 distinct CDR3 sequences, roughly 31% appearing once. There are a few counts of this clonotype. The antigen remains undetermined. V usage is TRBV19 and J usage is TRBJ1-1; D gene unclear. The sequenced sample was cultured CD8+ T cells from PBMCs, obtained from culture after CMV antigen stimulation. This clonotype originated in a human donor in good health (CMV status not recorded). Some clones in this sample may be carry-over from other donors' samples. The CDR3 sequence: CASSIEGSNTEAFF. The DNA of the CDR3 is TGTGCCAGTAGTATAGAAGGTAGTAACACTGAAGCTTTCTTT.